These 2 T cell receptor beta chains originate from one sample sequenced in a study of radiotherapy plus CTLA-4 blockade in lung cancer. Measured with immunoSEQ multiplex PCR; TCRdb has only the in-frame clones, and not every one. The sample carries 57,000 or so clones, roughly 80% recorded once. This sample comprised peripheral blood, obtained from a patient treated with radiotherapy plus ipilimumab. These receptor sequences come from a human donor with non-small cell lung cancer who had a complete response to radiotherapy plus ipilimumab.

The chain links TRBV27 to TRBJ1-2, with D hard to call. Per germline, CDR1 MNHEY and CDR2 SMNVEV (reference sequence). The CDR3 has 14 residues. Deletions cut 4 bases from V and 6 bases from J, with 15 bases between. This chain's CDR3 is CASSSQAVADGYTF. In DNA form, the CDR3 reads TGTGCCAGCAGTTCTCAAGCTGTTGCGGATGGCTACACCTTC.

This clone was detected a few times. Other DNA sequences in the same sample also yield this CDR3. The chain is built from TRBV29-1 and TRBJ2-1; 8 nucleotides match TRBD2. The CDR3 is made up of 13 amino acids. J lost 4 bases, V lost 2 bases, and 1 base had no gene match. The germline gives CDR1 SQVTM, CDR2 ANQGSEA. The CDR3 sequence is CSVETSGYNEQFF. DNA of the CDR3: TGCAGCGTTGAAACTAGCGGTTACAATGAGCAGTTCTTC.